The 11 T cell receptor beta chains below come from one sample, sequenced in a study of blood T cell repertoires in COVID-19. Assay used: immunoSEQ multiplex PCR; TCRdb lists only in-frame clones, some missing. The sample consists of roughly 150,000 clones, 65% to 85% of them appearing once. The material sequenced was PBMCs or T cells enriched from blood (not recorded which). These receptors all come from a man between 65 and 85 years old who had been exposed to COVID-19.

The genes are TRBV14 and TRBJ2-3, with 7 bases that match TRBD2. The CDR3 totals 16 residues. With 4 bases clipped from V and 2 bases from J, the junction kept 9 bases outside the gene matches. Germline CDR1 SGHDN, CDR2 FVKESK. The CDR3 region is CASSPRPGGYTDTQYF. CDR3 nucleotides: TGTGCCAGCAGCCCGAGACCGGGGGGATACACAGATACGCAGTATTTT.

This chain uses TRBV3-1 (or the pseudogene TRBV3-2) with TRBJ2-5; TRBD2 is a possible D gene (6 bases). Trimming removed 0 bases at V and 3 bases at J, with 14 bases between. This CDR3 region has 16 residues. CDR1 and CDR2 from the germline V gene are LGHDT and YNNKEL (reference sequence). The CDR3 DNA follows: TGTGCCAGCAGCCAAGATATCAGCCCTAGCGAAGAGACCCAGTACTTC. Amino acids: CASSQDISPSEETQYF.

The V gene is TRBV5-4, the J gene TRBJ1-6, with 8 positions matching TRBD1. The germline V gene encodes CDR1 SGHNT and CDR2 YYREEE (reference sequence). CDR3 length: 15 amino acids. After removal of 0 bases from V and 8 bases from J, the junction contained 4 bases not matched to a gene. The CDR3 sequence: CASSLATGGDSPLHF. The CDR3 nucleotides read TGTGCCAGCAGCTTGGCCACAGGGGGAGATTCACCCCTCCACTTT.

The chain combines TRBV28 with TRBJ2-7; D is ambiguous. This CDR3 contains 14 residues. Trimming cost V 5 bases and J 2 bases, with 13 bases left between them. Germline lookup yields CDR1 MDHEN and CDR2 SYDVKM. CDR3 sequence reads: CASSPPAGAYEQYF. CDR3 coding DNA: TGTGCCAGCAGTCCCCCTGCAGGTGCCTACGAGCAGTACTTC.

The chain joins TRBV4-2 to TRBJ2-4, with 12 bases lining up with TRBD2. The germline CDR1 and CDR2 sequences are LGHNA and YNFKEQ. The CDR3 totals 20 residues. Unmatched junction bases numbered 12, after V lost 0 bases and J lost 3 bases. The CDR3 DNA sequence: TGTGCCAGCAGCCAAGATAAGTCTAGCGGGGGGGTATCGAGCAAAAACATTCAGTACTTC. Protein: CASSQDKSSGGVSSKNIQYF.

The rearrangement uses TRBV28 and TRBJ2-7; the match to TRBD2 covers 7 bases. The CDR3 consists of 14 residues. Per the germline V gene, CDR1 is MDHEN and CDR2 is SYDVKM. Trimming cost V 4 bases and J 3 bases; bases outside gene matches: 6. The CDR3 region has the DNA TGTGCCAGCAGTTGGACTAGGGGCCGCTACGAGCAGTACTTC. Its protein product is CASSWTRGRYEQYF.

J is TRBJ1-2 and V is TRBV18; no firm D call. Germline V CDR1 and CDR2: KGHSH, LQKENI. There are 13 residues in the CDR3. V shed 1 base and J shed 5 bases, with 8 bases lying between them. CDR3 protein: CASSPRRTYGYTF. In nucleotides, the CDR3 is TGTGCCAGCTCACCACGTAGAACTTATGGCTACACCTTC.

The chain uses TRBV3-1 (or the pseudogene TRBV3-2) and TRBJ2-7, with TRBD2 matching 15 bases. Germline trimming cut 5 bases from V and 0 bases from J; bases unmatched to any gene: 5. In germline, CDR1 is LGHDT, CDR2 YNNKEL (reference sequence). The CDR3 extends over 17 amino acids. CDR3 sequence reads: CASSGGLAGGTSYEQYF. CDR3 in DNA: TGTGCCAGCAGCGGGGGACTAGCGGGGGGTACCTCCTACGAGCAGTACTTC.

CDR3 DNA: TGTGCCACCAGCAGACTTTATAGCGGGAGGGCCAACACCGGGGAGCTGTTTTTT. This sequence encodes CATSRLYSGRANTGELFF. This sequence joins TRBV15 and TRBJ2-2; 11 bases match TRBD2. The CDR3 is 18 amino acids. Trimming took 2 bases from V and 2 from J; bases not matched to a gene: 7. The germline V gene has CDR1 LNHNV and CDR2 YYDKDF (reference sequence).

The chain has TRBV28 and TRBJ2-5, with 9 bases aligning to TRBD2. The V and J ends lost 3 bases and 1 base, in that order; junction bases with no gene match: 6. There are 16 residues in the CDR3. Germline values: CDR1 MDHEN, CDR2 SYDVKM. The CDR3 DNA follows: TGTGCCAGCAGTTTTGGGGTAGCGGGAGCCCAAGAGACCCAGTACTTC. Encoded protein: CASSFGVAGAQETQYF. The entire variable domain, with the rest obtained from reference TRBV28 and TRBJ2-5, is as follows: DVKVTQSSRYLVKRTGEKVFLECVQDMDHENMFWYRQDPGLGLRLIYFSYDVKMKEKGDIPEGYSVSREKKERFSLILESASTNQTSMYLCASSFGVAGAQETQYFGPGTRLLVL.

The chain couples TRBV6-5 to TRBJ1-6; TRBD1 matches at 9 bases. The trim removed 4 bases at V and 9 bases at J, leaving 7 bases unmatched. Germline CDR1 MNHEY, CDR2 SVGAGI. The CDR3 spans 15 residues. CDR3 nucleotides: TGTGCCAGCAGTTTAACAGGGGGCTGGAGTTCACCCCTCCACTTT. Translation gives CASSLTGGWSSPLHF.